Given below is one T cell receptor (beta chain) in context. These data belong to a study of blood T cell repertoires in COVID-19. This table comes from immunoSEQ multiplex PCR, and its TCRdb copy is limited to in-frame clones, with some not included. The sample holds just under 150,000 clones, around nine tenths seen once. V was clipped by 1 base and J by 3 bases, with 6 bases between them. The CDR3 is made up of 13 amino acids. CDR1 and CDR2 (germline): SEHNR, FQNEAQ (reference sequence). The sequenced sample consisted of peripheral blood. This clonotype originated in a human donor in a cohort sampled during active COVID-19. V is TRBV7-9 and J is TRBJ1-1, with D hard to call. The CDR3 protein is CASSLGAYTEAFF. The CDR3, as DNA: TGTGCCAGCAGCTTAGGGGCCTACACTGAAGCTTTCTTT. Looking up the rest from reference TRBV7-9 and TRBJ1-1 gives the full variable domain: DTGVSQNPRHKITKRGQNVTFRCDPISEHNRLYWYRQTLGQGPEFLTYFQNEAQLEKSRLLSDRFSAERPKGSFSTLEIQRTEQGDSAMYLCASSLGAYTEAFFGQGTRLTVV.